Given below is one T cell receptor beta chain in context. What it binds is unknown. The data derive from a study of CD8 T cells in ankylosing spondylitis. General study findings and limits: Disease-associated clones were CD8+ and fairly uncommon in peripheral blood. What seemed typical of ankylosing spondylitis blood was a TCR beta motif built from roughly eight highly homologous variants. Disease-linked clones reportedly showed significant enrichment in matched ankylosing spondylitis synovial fluid. Certain motif variants had earlier appeared in reactive arthritis synovial fluid and blood.

Scientists made TCR beta libraries using quantitative 5'-RACE with molecular barcodes. MiXCR was run by TCRdb on the 5' RACE reads, yielding one entry per CDR3 protein. The sample records 750,000 to 850,000 distinct CDR3 sequences, about 10% being singletons. Germline CDR1 and CDR2: MNHEY and SVGEGT. CDR3 length: 14 amino acids. With 3 bases removed from V and 3 bases from J, the gap between germline ends came to 12 bases. V usage is TRBV6-2 or TRBV6-3 and J usage is TRBJ2-7, with D possibly being TRBD1 (5 bases). The sequence was obtained from a male donor with ankylosing spondylitis. The specimen was blood, either unsorted or a sorted T cell fraction (not recorded which). The CDR3 DNA reads TGTGCCAGCAGTTATCAACTCGACAGCTACGAGCAGTACTTC. Amino acid sequence: CASSYQLDSYEQYF.